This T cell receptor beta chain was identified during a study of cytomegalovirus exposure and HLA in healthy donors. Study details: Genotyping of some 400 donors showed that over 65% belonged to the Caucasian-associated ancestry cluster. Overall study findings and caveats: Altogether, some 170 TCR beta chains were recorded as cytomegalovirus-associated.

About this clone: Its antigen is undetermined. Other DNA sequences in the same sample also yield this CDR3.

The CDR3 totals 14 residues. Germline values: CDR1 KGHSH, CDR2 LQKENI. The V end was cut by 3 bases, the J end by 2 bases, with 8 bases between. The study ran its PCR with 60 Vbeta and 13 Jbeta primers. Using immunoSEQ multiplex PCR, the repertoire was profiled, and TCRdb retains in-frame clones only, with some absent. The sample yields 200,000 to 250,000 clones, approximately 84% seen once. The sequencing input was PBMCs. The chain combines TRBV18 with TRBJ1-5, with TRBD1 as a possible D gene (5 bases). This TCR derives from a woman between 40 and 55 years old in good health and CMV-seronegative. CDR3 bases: TGTGCCAGCTCACCGGGGGGTGGCAATCAGCCCCAGCATTTT. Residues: CASSPGGGNQPQHF.